The 27 T cell receptor beta chains below come from one sample, sequenced in a study of patients and donors after allogeneic stem cell transplantation. Via MiXCR, TCRdb re-called the RT-PCR reads, giving one row per CDR3 protein. The table includes about a million distinct CDR3 sequences, about 20% detected once. The sequenced material came from blood, either unsorted or a sorted T cell fraction (not recorded which). These TCRs come from a human donor who was either an allogeneic HSCT recipient or a stem cell or donor lymphocyte infusion donor (not recorded which). It is not recorded whose cells these are; they may come from a transplant donor.

The chain carries TRBV11-2 and TRBJ2-1, with D perhaps TRBD1 (5 bases). This CDR3 spans 16 amino acids. The V end lost 1 base, the J end lost 3 bases, and 13 bases lay between the germline ends. Germline CDR1 reads SGHAT; CDR2 reads FQNNGV. The CDR3 here is CASSLVEQAYYNEQFF. The CDR3 DNA reads TGTGCCAGCAGCTTAGTGGAACAGGCTTACTACAATGAGCAGTTCTTC.

In its sample, this clonotype was seen a few times. The chain has TRBV12-3 or TRBV12-4 and TRBJ2-1; a weak D match, TRBD1 (5 bases). The CDR3 has 16 amino acids. The ends were cut back, 5 bases at V and 0 bases at J, with 14 bases in the middle. This CDR3 is CASSRGGPSSYNEQFF. The CDR3 region has the DNA TGTGCCAGCAGTAGGGGCGGACCTAGCTCCTACAATGAGCAGTTCTTC.

The V gene is TRBV7-9, the J gene TRBJ2-4; D may be TRBD2 (5 bases). V was shortened by 3 bases and J by 7 bases, with 10 bases between the two germline ends. This CDR3 is 13 amino acids long. The V gene's germline CDR1 is SEHNR and CDR2 FQNEAQ (reference sequence). CDR3 sequence reads: CASSLAGMNIQYF. The CDR3 nucleotides read TGTGCCAGCAGCTTGGCGGGTATGAACATTCAGTACTTC.

This chain links TRBV6-2 or TRBV6-3 with TRBJ2-1; D perhaps matches TRBD2 (7 bases). This CDR3 has 14 residues. Germline V gives CDR1 MNHEY, CDR2 SVGEGT. V was clipped by 2 bases and J by 6 bases, with 11 bases between them. The CDR3 sequence is CASSYRGGGNEQFF. DNA of the CDR3: TGTGCCAGCAGTTACAGGGGAGGGGGCAATGAGCAGTTCTTC.

In this sample, this clonotype turned up many times. The gene calls are TRBV12-3 or TRBV12-4 and TRBJ2-2; TRBD1 agrees at 8 bases. After removal of 3 bases from V and 5 bases from J, the junction contained 5 bases not matched to a gene. The CDR3 length is 15 residues. Here the CDR3 reads CASSFMRQGTGELFF. CDR3 DNA sequence: TGTGCCAGCAGTTTTATGAGACAGGGGACCGGGGAGCTGTTTTTT.

The chain couples TRBV24-1 to TRBJ2-1; 11 positions match TRBD1. Losses at the gene ends were 5 bases for V and 7 bases for J; bases not matched to a gene: 0. CDR3 length: 13 residues. Germline CDR1 and CDR2: KGHDR and SFDVKD. CDR3 nucleotides: TGTGCCACCAGTGGGGACAGGGGGAATGAGCAGTTCTTC. This translates into CATSGDRGNEQFF.

This clonotype was seen more than once but under ten times. The chain has TRBV15 and TRBJ2-7; D is unresolved. Trimming removed 0 bases at V and 2 bases at J, with 14 bases between. Germline V gene lookup returns CDR1 LNHNV and CDR2 YYDKDF (reference sequence). The CDR3 totals 16 residues. The CDR3 DNA reads TGTGCCACCAGCAGAGACTTTGGTGGCGGTGCCTACGAGCAGTACTTC. Translated, it gives CATSRDFGGGAYEQYF.

The table lists this clonotype with a few counts. The chain combines TRBV30 with TRBJ2-1, with D uncertain. Between the trimmed V and J ends, which lost 0 bases and 2 bases, there was a span of 5 bases. Germline CDR1 reads GTSNPN; CDR2 reads SVGIG (reference sequence). The CDR3 sequence is 13 residues long. CDR3: CAWSVATYNEQFF. The DNA of the CDR3 is TGTGCCTGGAGTGTTGCTACCTACAATGAGCAGTTCTTC.

The chain couples TRBV5-1 to TRBJ2-5; tentative D call: TRBD2 (5 bases). Germline V gene data show CDR1 as SGHRS and CDR2 as YFSETQ. CDR3 length: 13 amino acids. Trimming removed 4 bases from V and 5 bases from J, with 12 bases in between. CDR3 loop: CASSPLARETQYF. The CDR3 DNA follows: TGCGCCAGCAGCCCATTAGCGAGGGAGACCCAGTACTTC. Supplemented by reference TRBV5-1 and TRBJ2-5, the full variable domain reads KAGVTQTPRYLIKTRGQQVTLSCSPISGHRSVSWYQQTPGQGLQFLFEYFSETQRNKGNFPGRFSGRQFSNSRSEMNVSTLELGDSALYLCASSPLARETQYFGPGTRLLVL.

This clonotype has a count of ten or more. The chain joins TRBV3-1 to TRBJ2-2; D call uncertain. Trimming stripped 1 base from V and 4 bases from J, with 7 bases between. Germline V gene sequence: CDR1 LGHDT, CDR2 YNNKEL (reference sequence). There are 14 residues in the CDR3. The CDR3 nucleotides are TGTGCCAGCAGCCAAGTTAGGTCCACCGGGGAGCTGTTTTTT. Its protein product is CASSQVRSTGELFF.

The V gene is TRBV29-1, the J gene TRBJ1-1, with D unclear. The CDR3 consists of 14 residues. Germline CDR1 is SQVTM and CDR2 is ANQGSEA. Trimming removed 1 base at V and 4 bases at J, with 13 bases between. CDR3 in DNA: TGCAGCGTTGAAGGGGGTAGCCTTGGCACTGAAGCTTTCTTT. It yields the protein CSVEGGSLGTEAFF.

The chain joins TRBV5-1 to TRBJ2-5; 8 bases are a match to TRBD1. Germline CDR1 reads SGHRS; CDR2 reads YFSETQ. This CDR3 spans 16 amino acids. J lost 4 bases, V lost 0 bases, and 8 bases had no gene match. The CDR3: CASSLGTGLSPETQYF. In DNA, the CDR3 is TGCGCCAGCAGCTTGGGGACAGGGTTGTCCCCAGAGACCCAGTACTTC.

This clonotype turned up a few times. The chain joins TRBV5-1 to TRBJ2-7; D possibly corresponds to TRBD1 (6 bases). Trimming removed 4 bases at V and 2 bases at J, with 10 bases between. The CDR3 sequence is 13 residues long. CDR1 and CDR2 (germline): SGHRS, YFSETQ. The CDR3 nucleotides are TGCGCCAGCAGCGTGGACAGCCCCTACGAGCAGTACTTC. The encoded protein is CASSVDSPYEQYF.

Only a few counts were recorded for this clonotype. The CDR3 DNA reads as TGTGCCAGCACTGGAGCCCGTCCGGGGGGGCAGTACTTC. Protein sequence: CASTGARPGGQYF. The V gene is TRBV6-1, the J gene TRBJ2-7, with TRBD2 matching 7 bases. The length of the CDR3 is 13 residues. Germline assignment: CDR1 MNHNS and CDR2 SASEGT. The V gene end was trimmed by 7 bases and the J gene end by 9 bases; junction bases not matched to a gene: 12.

The chain couples TRBV3-1 to TRBJ2-3; 9 positions agree with TRBD2. From germline, CDR1 is LGHDT and CDR2 YNNKEL (reference sequence). J was trimmed by 5 bases and V by 7 bases; bases with no gene match: 10. There are 15 residues in the CDR3. CDR3 bases: TGTGCCAGCACCCCTCGCGGGAGGGCGAGAGATACGCAGTATTTT. Its translation is CASTPRGRARDTQYF.

In this sample, this clonotype turned up a few times. This rearrangement joins TRBV9 to TRBJ2-1; TRBD2 matches at 9 bases. The junction had 9 bases not matched to a gene; V was cut back by 0 bases and J by 5 bases. The germline V gene has CDR1 SGDLS and CDR2 YYNGEE. The CDR3 is 17 amino acids. The CDR3 DNA reads TGTGCCAGCAGCGTAGAGTTAGGAGCTAGCGGGAACAATGAGCAGTTCTTC. It translates to CASSVELGASGNNEQFF.

This clonotype was detected only a few times. The chain combines TRBV5-4 with TRBJ2-3; tentatively, D is TRBD1 or TRBD2 (5 bases each). This CDR3 comprises 16 residues. Trimming took off 4 bases at V and 1 base at J, with 16 bases between the two ends. Germline CDR1 SGHNT, CDR2 YYREEE (reference sequence). The CDR3 loop is CASSQPGGGRTDTQYF. The CDR3 bases are TGTGCCAGCAGCCAGCCTGGGGGTGGACGCACAGATACGCAGTATTTT.

Only a few counts were recorded for this clonotype. A read error may produce the germline difference seen at one junction end. The chain uses TRBV3-1 and TRBJ2-1; D ambiguous. This CDR3 has 10 amino acids. In germline, CDR1 is LGHDT, CDR2 YNNKEL (reference sequence). The CDR3 spells CASSQDRLVF. The CDR3 nucleotides are TGTGCCAGCAGCCAAGATCGATTGGTTTTC.

V usage is TRBV7-9 and J usage is TRBJ2-7; 8 bases agree with TRBD1. CDR1 is SEHNR, CDR2 FQNEAQ, per germline (reference sequence). The CDR3 runs to 15 residues. The ends lost 4 bases at V and 4 bases at J; junction bases unmatched: 9. The CDR3 spells CASSSEGQDFYEQYF. In nucleotides, the CDR3 is TGTGCCAGCAGCTCCGAGGGACAGGACTTTTACGAGCAGTACTTC.

This clonotype was counted a few times. The rearrangement joins TRBV6-1 to TRBJ1-6, with a possible D match to TRBD1 (6 bases). V gave up 8 bases and J gave up 8 bases, with 13 bases separating them. Germline CDR1 MNHNS, CDR2 SASEGT. This CDR3 has 13 amino acids. The CDR3 bases are TGTGCCAGCTGGGAGGGGGGCTATTCACCCCTCCACTTT. Translating gives CASWEGGYSPLHF.

The rearrangement links TRBV7-2 to TRBJ2-2, with TRBD2 matching over 11 bases. This CDR3 is 17 amino acids long. With V trimmed by 1 base and J by 4 bases, 5 bases remained unmatched. CDR1 and CDR2 (germline): SGHTA, FQGNSA. The DNA of the CDR3 is TGTGCCAGCAGCTTAGGCCCCCTAGCGGGAGGCACCGGGGAGCTGTTTTTT. Translating gives CASSLGPLAGGTGELFF.

This chain uses TRBV9 with TRBJ2-3; no clear D gene. V lost 0 bases, J lost 9 bases, and 14 bases lay in between. The germline V gene has CDR1 SGDLS and CDR2 YYNGEE. The CDR3 has 14 residues. The CDR3 loop reads CASSVEVARSTQYF. In DNA, the CDR3 is TGTGCCAGCAGCGTAGAGGTAGCCAGATCAACGCAGTATTTT.

This chain links TRBV9 with TRBJ2-5; a weak D match, TRBD1 (6 bases). CDR1 and CDR2 (germline): SGDLS, YYNGEE. The CDR3 is made up of 15 amino acids. V was trimmed by 2 bases and J by 5 bases, leaving 16 bases between them. The CDR3 DNA reads TGTGCCAGCAGCGTTTGGGGGCTCCCCGGGGAGACCCAGTACTTC. Translation gives CASSVWGLPGETQYF. Full variable domain (rest looked up from reference TRBV9 and TRBJ2-5): DSGVTQTPKHLITATGQRVTLRCSPRSGDLSVYWYQQSLDQGLQFLIQYYNGEERAKGNILERFSAQQFPDLHSELNLSSLELGDSALYFCASSVWGLPGETQYFGPGTRLLVL.

This clonotype was counted a few times. The J gene is TRBJ2-5, the V gene TRBV3-1; D remains unclear. The V end was cut by 7 bases, the J end by 0 bases, with 9 bases between. The germline V gene has CDR1 LGHDT and CDR2 YNNKEL (reference sequence). CDR3 length: 13 residues. CDR3 protein: CASNRQNQETQYF. The CDR3 DNA is TGTGCCAGCAATAGGCAGAACCAAGAGACCCAGTACTTC.

This clonotype occurred a few times. The gene calls are TRBV12-3 or TRBV12-4 and TRBJ2-3; D may correspond to TRBD1 or TRBD2 (6 bases each). The CDR3 consists of 15 residues. V lost 5 bases to trimming and J lost 3 bases, with 15 bases between them. The CDR3 here is CASSPGAQATDTQYF. In DNA form, the CDR3 reads TGTGCCAGCAGTCCGGGGGCCCAGGCTACAGATACGCAGTATTTT.

The V and J genes are TRBV20-1 and TRBJ1-5; 8 positions agree with TRBD1. This CDR3 comprises 15 residues. With 5 bases clipped from V and 4 bases from J, the junction kept 10 bases outside the gene matches. Germline V lookup: CDR1 DFQATT, CDR2 SNEGSKA (reference sequence). CDR3 in DNA: TGCAGTGCTGAACAGGGGGGTGGGGTAAATCAGCCCCAGCATTTT. It codes for CSAEQGGGVNQPQHF.

The table lists this clonotype with a few counts. The CDR3 sequence: CASSPSGLANHGYTF. DNA for the CDR3: TGTGCCAGCAGCCCCTCCGGTTTGGCCAATCATGGCTACACCTTC. The chain links TRBV7-3 to TRBJ1-2; no reliable D call. Trimming took off 5 bases at V and 6 bases at J, with 19 bases between the two ends. The CDR3 has 15 residues. In germline, CDR1 is SGHTA, CDR2 FQGTGA.